Listed below are T cell receptor beta chains from one sample, sequenced in a study of response to subunit inactivated influenza vaccine. In TCRdb, the RT-PCR reads were re-called with MiXCR into one record per CDR3 protein. In the table there are about 540,000 distinct CDR3 sequences, under 30% of which are singletons. These sequences were also reported in another study, on T cells expressing NK-cell markers.

The sample was CD4+ T cells sorted from PBMCs, taken roughly 12 days after vaccination. Receptor source: a man aged 50 or older who received an inactivated influenza vaccine. The conserved cysteine and the conserved F or W are not part of the CDR3 here. For some rows the clone size is stated as once, few or many, or as a class when expanded; others skip it.

V gene	clone size	J gene	CDR3 protein
TRBV5-1	NA	TRBJ2-7	ASSTNRGSGYEQY
TRBV12-3/TRBV12-4	few	TRBJ2-2	ASRLAGAPGELF
TRBV12-3/TRBV12-4	NA	TRBJ2-5	ASSLAGGREETQY
TRBV10-3	NA	TRBJ2-7	AISESTLYEQY
TRBV7-9	NA	TRBJ1-5	ASSQWDRGGNQPQH
TRBV6-2/TRBV6-3	NA	TRBJ2-1	ASRNGGYNEQF
TRBV5-5	NA	TRBJ2-1	ASSLGTYTYNEQF
TRBV7-9	NA	TRBJ1-2	ASSLEGLNNYGYT
TRBV6-2/TRBV6-3	many	TRBJ1-2	ASSLNRNYGYT
TRBV28	NA	TRBJ2-3	ASTALTDTQY
TRBV7-2	NA	TRBJ2-7	ASSLAVGVDEQY
TRBV11-2	NA	TRBJ2-7	ASSLGLAAGQY
TRBV11-2	few	TRBJ1-2	ASSLDTGAGGYT
TRBV29-1	many	TRBJ2-1	SVDRDRAYNEQF
TRBV24-1	few	TRBJ2-3	ATSDPGMDTQY
TRBV3-1	few	TRBJ1-2	ASSQTLRGYT
TRBV25-1	NA	TRBJ2-1	ASSGPGGIVTGEQF
TRBV18	few	TRBJ2-1	ASSTEYNEQF
TRBV15	few	TRBJ1-1	ATSSQRQGANTEAF
TRBV11-3	NA	TRBJ2-1	ASSDRDREQF
TRBV5-1	NA	TRBJ2-2	ASSPTGFGTGELF
TRBV5-6	NA	TRBJ2-5	ASSGGAVESTQY
TRBV7-7	NA	TRBJ2-2	ASSTGRGNTGELF
TRBV12-3/TRBV12-4	NA	TRBJ1-1	ASSLRPEGTEAF
TRBV6-5	NA	TRBJ2-6	ASSYSLSLSGANVLT
TRBV20-1	NA	TRBJ2-3	SARFPQGTDTQY
TRBV27	NA	TRBJ1-2	ASSLSKTAFYGYT
TRBV10-3	few	TRBJ2-3	AISESGPRTDTQY
TRBV5-1	NA	TRBJ2-5	ASSDGTLPQY
TRBV24-1	NA	TRBJ2-1	ATRQLAGVSRDEQF
TRBV19	NA	TRBJ2-5	ASSTRGGPETQY
TRBV2	NA	TRBJ2-1	ASIRDASSYNEQF
TRBV4-3	NA	TRBJ2-1	ASRRTDRYNEQF
TRBV12-3/TRBV12-4	NA	TRBJ2-3	ASSPGWVPGVLDTQY
TRBV15	NA	TRBJ2-1	ATSAKGQGNYNEQF
TRBV20-1	few	TRBJ2-7	SASIVTTYEQY
TRBV2	NA	TRBJ2-2	ASSELGQGVGELF
TRBV18	NA	TRBJ2-3	ASSPENTNTQY
TRBV12-3/TRBV12-4	NA	TRBJ2-1	ASSYGIEQF